Listed here are 28 T cell receptor beta chains from one sample, sequenced in a study of CD8+CD57+ T cells in acquired aplastic anemia. Sequencing involved patients with CD8+CD57+ cell expansion previously shown by flow cytometry. The template used for profiling TCR beta VDJ and CDR3 was genomic DNA. Via MiXCR, TCRdb re-called the reads, giving one row per CDR3 protein. This sample has about 250,000 distinct CDR3 sequences, with roughly half found just once. The source material was sorted CD4+, CD8+, or CD8+CD57+ T cells (not recorded which) from PBMCs. These receptors all stem from a human donor with aplastic anemia.

This clonotype was recorded many times. The gene calls are TRBV5-6 and TRBJ2-7, with a possible D match to TRBD1 (5 bases). Trimming shortened V by 7 bases and J by 0 bases, and 20 bases separated the two germline ends. CDR1 and CDR2 (germline): SGHDT, YYEEEE. The length of the CDR3 is 16 residues. CDR3 region: CASSPTFAGPSYEQYF. The DNA of the CDR3 is TGTGCCAGCTCCCCGACGTTTGCAGGGCCCTCCTACGAGCAGTACTTC.

This clonotype was counted many times. The V call is TRBV12-3 or TRBV12-4, the J call TRBJ2-1; TRBD1 aligns across 9 bases. This CDR3 contains 14 residues. V lost 6 bases, J lost 7 bases, and 7 bases stayed unmatched. CDR3 region: CASRWGQGGNEQFF. CDR3 DNA: TGTGCCAGCAGGTGGGGACAGGGCGGGAATGAGCAGTTCTTC.

This clonotype was recorded at least ten times. The chain employs TRBV4-3 and TRBJ1-1; no clear D gene. Germline V gives CDR1 LGHNA, CDR2 YSLEER. The length of the CDR3 is 14 residues. The V gene lost 3 bases and the J gene lost 1 base, with 9 bases spanning the gap. The CDR3, as DNA: TGCGCCAGCAGCCACGAAACTGGGAACACTGAAGCTTTCTTT. Translated: CASSHETGNTEAFF.

A few counts support this clonotype. The chain combines TRBV27 with TRBJ2-7, with 11 nucleotides matching TRBD1. CDR1 and CDR2 from the germline V gene are MNHEY and SMNVEV (reference sequence). The V segment lost 5 bases and the J segment 2 bases; nucleotides outside the gene matches: 8. The CDR3 has 16 amino acids. CDR3 nucleotides: TGTGCCAGCAGTCTTGCCGGGACAGGGGGGCCCTACGAGCAGTACTTC. Amino acid sequence: CASSLAGTGGPYEQYF.

With regard to this clonotype: The junction departs from germline at one end; a sequencing error may be responsible. The chain carries TRBV19 and TRBJ1-2; D is possibly TRBD1 (6 bases). The germline V gene has CDR1 LNHDA and CDR2 SQIVND (reference sequence). CDR3 length equals 15 residues. This chain's CDR3 is CASRASGTTNYGYAF. The CDR3 nucleotides read TGTGCCAGTAGGGCGAGCGGGACAACTAACTATGGCTACGCCTTC.

This clonotype was counted many times. The chain is built from TRBV6-5 and TRBJ2-3; 8 positions agree with TRBD2. With 6 bases clipped from V and 6 bases from J, the junction kept 11 bases outside the gene matches. Germline CDR1 is MNHEY and CDR2 is SVGAGI. This CDR3 has 15 residues. CDR3 region: CASRETGLAWDTQYF. In nucleotides, the CDR3 is TGTGCCAGCAGAGAAACAGGACTAGCCTGGGATACGCAGTATTTT.

This clonotype has at least ten counts. The V gene is TRBV7-9, the J gene TRBJ2-5; D perhaps matches TRBD2 (6 bases). The length of the CDR3 is 14 residues. V lost 3 bases and J lost 4, with 12 bases in between. The germline gives CDR1 SEHNR, CDR2 FQNEAQ (reference sequence). The CDR3 sequence: CASSLGGLGETQYF. DNA for the CDR3: TGTGCCAGCAGCTTGGGGGGATTGGGAGAGACCCAGTACTTC.

Ten or more counts support this clonotype. The rearrangement uses TRBV6-6 and TRBJ2-1, with 7 positions matching TRBD1. There are 16 residues in the CDR3. The V gene end was trimmed by 2 bases and the J gene end by 5 bases; junction bases not matched to a gene: 9. CDR1 MNHNY and CDR2 SVGAGI come from the germline V gene (reference sequence). This CDR3 reads CASSYRNRGRDNEQFF. CDR3 coding DNA: TGTGCCAGCAGTTACCGCAACAGGGGACGCGACAATGAGCAGTTCTTC.

This clonotype was counted only a few times. This chain links TRBV19 with TRBJ1-2; D perhaps matches TRBD1 (6 bases). The CDR3 is made up of 18 amino acids. The germline V gene encodes CDR1 LNHDA and CDR2 SQIVND (reference sequence). The germline V and J ends were trimmed by 3 bases and 3 bases, with 23 bases remaining between them. The CDR3 protein is CASSISGAAGGPDYGYTF. CDR3 sequence (DNA): TGTGCCAGTAGTATCTCGGGCGCGGCGGGGGGCCCCGACTATGGCTACACCTTC.

This clonotype was recorded at least ten times. This chain connects TRBV15 to TRBJ2-7; the D gene is possibly TRBD2 (6 bases). CDR1 LNHNV and CDR2 YYDKDF come from the germline V gene (reference sequence). V was clipped by 1 base and J by 2 bases, with 12 bases between them. The CDR3 runs 15 residues. The CDR3 coding sequence is TGTGCCACCAGCAGAGGTGGAGGGGTCGCCTACGAGCAGTACTTC. It codes for CATSRGGGVAYEQYF.

This clonotype showed up many times. The rearrangement joins TRBV29-1 to TRBJ2-1; either TRBD1 or TRBD2 may fit D (5 bases each). The germline V gene encodes CDR1 SQVTM and CDR2 ANQGSEA. V was cut by 4 bases and J by 9 bases, with 10 bases left in between. This CDR3 region has 11 residues. CDR3 DNA: TGCAGCGTTGCGGGGCGTCCTGAGCAGTTCTTC. This codes for CSVAGRPEQFF.

Comments on this clonotype: Possible read error: a much larger clone is one base away. This chain connects TRBV7-9 to TRBJ2-7; 14 bases agree with TRBD2. There are 16 residues in the CDR3. The J segment lost 6 bases and the V segment lost 4 bases, leaving 8 bases of the junction unmatched. Germline loops: CDR1 SEHNR, CDR2 FQNEAQ (reference sequence). In nucleotides, the CDR3 is TGTGCCAGCAGCTCCGGGACTAGCGGGAGCATAGGCGAGCAGTACTTC. The encoded protein is CASSSGTSGSIGEQYF.

This clonotype was counted many times. CDR3 residues: CSATTSGGEHQETQYF. CDR3 in DNA: TGCAGTGCTACGACTAGCGGGGGGGAACACCAAGAGACCCAGTACTTC. The genes are TRBV20-1 and TRBJ2-5, with 14 nucleotides matching TRBD2. Germline V gene lookup returns CDR1 DFQATT and CDR2 SNEGSKA (reference sequence). The V and J ends lost 4 bases and 0 bases, in that order; junction bases with no gene match: 4. The CDR3 covers 16 residues.

This clonotype has a count of ten or more. The V gene is TRBV7-8, the J gene TRBJ2-1; D is unclear. The CDR3 contains 16 residues. Trimming removed 0 bases at V and 5 bases at J, with 14 bases between. Germline lookup yields CDR1 SGHVS and CDR2 FQNEAQ. CDR3 sequence reads: CASSLARVRQNNEQFF. The CDR3 bases are TGTGCCAGCAGCTTAGCGCGAGTCAGGCAGAACAATGAGCAGTTCTTC.

This clonotype was recorded a few times. A single base separates this from a much larger clone, so it may be a read error. The V call is TRBV7-9, the J call TRBJ2-7, with 7 bases identical to TRBD2. CDR1 is SEHNR, CDR2 FQNEAQ, per germline (reference sequence). There are 17 residues in the CDR3. CDR3 in amino acids: CASTPTGGLEASHEQYF. The CDR3 coding sequence is TGTGCCAGCACCCCAACGGGGGGATTGGAAGCCTCCCACGAGCAGTACTTC.

This clonotype was observed a few times. J is TRBJ1-2 and V is TRBV29-1; D unresolved. Germline assignment: CDR1 SQVTM and CDR2 ANQGSEA. The V end lost 3 bases, the J end lost 4 bases, and 6 bases lay between the germline ends. This CDR3 comprises 11 residues. Written as DNA, the CDR3 is TGCAGCGTTGAGGGCGCCTATGGCTACACCTTC. Residues: CSVEGAYGYTF.

This clonotype was seen at least ten times. This chain joins TRBV20-1 and TRBJ2-1, with 9 nucleotides matching TRBD2. Germline CDR1 DFQATT, CDR2 SNEGSKA (reference sequence). V lost 4 bases, J lost 0 bases, and 10 bases stayed unmatched. The CDR3 consists of 17 residues. In nucleotides, the CDR3 is TGCAGTGCTACGGATCGAAGCGGGGGGAGCTCCTACAATGAGCAGTTCTTC. Encoded protein: CSATDRSGGSSYNEQFF.

This clonotype has at least ten counts. The chain combines TRBV20-1 with TRBJ2-1; 9 nucleotides line up with TRBD2. Germline values: CDR1 DFQATT, CDR2 SNEGSKA (reference sequence). The V and J ends lost 0 bases and 0 bases, in that order; junction bases with no gene match: 6. This CDR3 has 17 amino acids. In DNA, the CDR3 is TGCAGTGCTAGAGATTCGACTAGCGGATACTCCTACAATGAGCAGTTCTTC. Protein sequence: CSARDSTSGYSYNEQFF.

This clonotype was picked up one time. One junction end disagrees with the germline gene, perhaps due to a read error. The rearrangement links TRBV6-2 or TRBV6-3 to TRBJ1-3; a possible D gene is TRBD1 (5 bases). From germline, CDR1 is MNHEY and CDR2 SVGEGT. This CDR3 has 15 residues. CDR3 in amino acids: CAGQPRGGPGNTVYF. In nucleotides, the CDR3 is TGTGCCGGACAACCTCGGGGAGGGCCTGGAAACACCGTATATTTT.

The gene calls are TRBV10-3 and TRBJ2-3, with TRBD1 identical over 9 bases. The CDR3 is 16 amino acids. Germline loops: CDR1 ENHRY, CDR2 SYGVKD. J lost 0 bases, V lost 10 bases, and 11 bases had no gene match. This CDR3 is CASSLTGTGSTDTQYF. In DNA, the CDR3 is TGTGCCAGCAGCCTGACAGGGACAGGGAGCACAGATACGCAGTATTTT.

This clonotype was found many times. The rearrangement joins TRBV29-1 to TRBJ2-3; the D gene is possibly TRBD2 (5 bases). V lost 4 bases and J 4 bases, leaving 12 bases between the germline ends. There are 13 residues in the CDR3. Germline CDR1 SQVTM, CDR2 ANQGSEA. The CDR3 loop is CSVGLRVSDTQYF. The CDR3 coding sequence is TGCAGCGTTGGTTTGAGGGTTTCAGATACGCAGTATTTT.

The gene calls are TRBV7-9 and TRBJ2-7; no reliable D call. V was pared by 4 bases and J by 7 bases, with 17 bases between. Germline V gene lookup returns CDR1 SEHNR and CDR2 FQNEAQ (reference sequence). CDR3 length: 14 amino acids. The CDR3 loop is CASSSIRPPWEQYF. The CDR3 nucleotides are TGTGCCAGCAGCTCCATACGCCCCCCTTGGGAGCAGTACTTC.

This clonotype turned up a few times. The chain combines TRBV2 with TRBJ1-5; no clear D gene. Trimming shortened V by 6 bases and J by 0 bases, and 12 bases separated the two germline ends. Germline V lookup: CDR1 SNHLY, CDR2 FYNNEI. The CDR3 is made up of 15 amino acids. Written as DNA, the CDR3 is TGTGCCAGCAGACGGAGCTCCGATAGCAATCAGCCCCAGCATTTT. Translation: CASRRSSDSNQPQHF.

This clonotype was counted only a few times. V usage is TRBV6-2 or TRBV6-3 and J usage is TRBJ1-5, with D unclear. Germline CDR1 reads MNHEY; CDR2 reads SVGEGT. The V end lost 10 bases, the J end lost 4 bases, and 14 bases lay between the germline ends. This CDR3 comprises 13 residues. For the CDR3, the DNA is TGTGCCACCACCCCAACCCCGAATCAGCCCCAGCATTTT. Amino acids: CATTPTPNQPQHF.

This clonotype was recorded many times. The rearrangement uses TRBV15 and TRBJ2-7, with a tentative D call TRBD1 (5 bases). The ends were cut back, 4 bases at V and 1 base at J, with 17 bases in the middle. Germline V gives CDR1 LNHNV, CDR2 YYDKDF (reference sequence). The CDR3 spans 16 residues. CDR3 DNA: TGTGCCACCAGCACCTCTCGAAACAGGTTATCCTACGAGCAGTACTTC. Translated, it gives CATSTSRNRLSYEQYF. Full variable domain (missing parts from reference TRBV15 and TRBJ2-7): DAMVIQNPRYQVTQFGKPVTLSCSQTLNHNVMYWYQQKSSQAPKLLFHYYDKDFNNEADTPDNFQSRRPNTSFCFLDIRSPGLGDTAMYLCATSTSRNRLSYEQYFGPGTRLTVT.

In this sample, this clonotype turned up a few times. The V and J genes are TRBV28 and TRBJ2-1; D may be TRBD1 or TRBD2 (5 bases each). There are 14 residues in the CDR3. From germline, CDR1 is MDHEN and CDR2 SYDVKM. V gave up 6 bases and J gave up 4 bases, with 13 bases separating them. As DNA, the CDR3 is TGTGCCAGCAGCTTCGGGACCAGTTACAATGAGCAGTTCTTC. This gives the protein CASSFGTSYNEQFF.

The chain employs TRBV7-8 and TRBJ2-2, with 7 bases matching TRBD2. Trimming cost V 4 bases and J 5 bases; bases outside gene matches: 19. The CDR3 contains 19 residues. Germline V gene data show CDR1 as SGHVS and CDR2 as FQNEAQ. CDR3 region: CASSSHGELADWWTGELFF. DNA for the CDR3: TGTGCCAGCAGCTCTCATGGGGAGCTAGCGGACTGGTGGACCGGGGAGCTGTTTTTT. The whole variable domain, remainder taken from reference TRBV7-8 and TRBJ2-2, is GAGVSQSPRYKVAKRGQDVALRCDPISGHVSLFWYQQALGQGPEFLTYFQNEAQLDKSGLPSDRFFAERPEGSVSTLKIQRTQQEDSAVYLCASSSHGELADWWTGELFFGEGSRLTVL.

V gene TRBV10-2 combines with J gene TRBJ1-1; 7 bases are a match to TRBD1. Germline values: CDR1 WSHSY, CDR2 SAAADI. The CDR3 totals 15 residues. V lost 6 bases to trimming and J lost 3 bases; unmatched junction nucleotides: 10. The CDR3 DNA sequence: TGCGCCAGCAGCCAAGACGAGGGGGCGTACACTGAAGCTTTCTTT. Its translation: CASSQDEGAYTEAFF.